This T cell receptor beta chain was identified during a study of graft-versus-host responses after intestinal transplantation. In the study overall: Transplants were multivisceral, liver-intestinal, or isolated intestinal. Uniformly, recipients were administered anti-thymocyte globulin induction with subsequent tacrolimus and steroids for around three years. Findings and caveats of the study: Declines in HvG clones occurring early post-transplant were associated with peak circulating GvH clone levels. Graft-versus-host to host-versus-graft clonal ratios in allografts were high in patients with graft-donor T cell macrochimerism.

Of note for this clone: Antigen: not known.

The V end lost 2 bases, the J end lost 2 bases, and 19 bases lay between the germline ends. CDR1 LNHDA and CDR2 SQIVND come from the germline V gene (reference sequence). This CDR3 has 17 residues. Data came from immunoSEQ multiplex PCR; TCRdb stores just in-frame clones and leaves some out. The sample consists of some 13,000 clones, roughly four fifths of them appearing once. This chain connects TRBV19 to TRBJ2-7; D may correspond to TRBD1 or TRBD2 (5 bases each). The clonotype was recovered from a human patient who received an intestinal transplant, so some T cells may come from the graft donor. The sequencing here drew on PBMCs, taken after intestinal transplantation. Here the CDR3 reads CASSITIGTGSPYEQYF. The CDR3 DNA reads TGTGCCAGTAGTATAACCATCGGGACCGGGTCCCCCTACGAGCAGTACTTC.